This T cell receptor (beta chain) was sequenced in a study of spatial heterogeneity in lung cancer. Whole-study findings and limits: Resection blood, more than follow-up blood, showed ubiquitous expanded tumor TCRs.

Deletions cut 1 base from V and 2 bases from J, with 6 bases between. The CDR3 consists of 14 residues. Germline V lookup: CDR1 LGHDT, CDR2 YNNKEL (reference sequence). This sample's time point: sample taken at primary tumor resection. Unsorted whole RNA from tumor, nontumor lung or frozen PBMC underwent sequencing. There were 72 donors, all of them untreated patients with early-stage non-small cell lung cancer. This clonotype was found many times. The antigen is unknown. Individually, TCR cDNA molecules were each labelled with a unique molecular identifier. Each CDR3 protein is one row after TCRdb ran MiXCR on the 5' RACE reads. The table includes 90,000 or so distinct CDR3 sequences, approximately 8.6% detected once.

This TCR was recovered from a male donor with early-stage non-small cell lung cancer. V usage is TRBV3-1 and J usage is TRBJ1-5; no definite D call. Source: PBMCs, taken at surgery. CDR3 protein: CASSQGLGNQPQHF. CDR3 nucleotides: TGTGCCAGCAGCCAAGGTTTGGGCAATCAGCCCCAGCATTTT.